These 30 T cell receptor beta chains were all obtained from the same sample, sequenced in a study of STAT3 mutations in large granular lymphocyte leukemia. General study points: At least one immunodominant TCR beta clonotype appeared in every T-cell large granular lymphocyte leukemia patient.

No antigen has been assigned to these receptors. Sequencing used immunoSEQ multiplex PCR; TCRdb keeps in-frame clones, though not all of them. The table includes approximately 22,000 clones, roughly 93% detected once. Material for sequencing was peripheral blood mononuclear cells. The receptor set was obtained from a man in his forties with T-cell large granular lymphocyte leukemia. Some clones in this sample may be carry-over from other donors' samples.

The V gene is TRBV6-5, the J gene TRBJ1-5, with 11 nucleotides matching TRBD1. V was pared by 6 bases and J by 4 bases, with 5 bases of the junction left unmatched. The CDR3 sequence is 15 residues long. The germline V gene has CDR1 MNHEY and CDR2 SVGAGI. Written as DNA, the CDR3 is TGTGCCAGCAGCCCCGGGACAGGGGGAAATCAGCCCCAGCATTTT. Amino acids: CASSPGTGGNQPQHF.

This chain's CDR3 is CASSLSRGLNTEAFF. DNA of the CDR3: TGTGCCAGCAGCTTGTCCCGGGGATTGAACACTGAAGCTTTCTTT. The V and J genes are TRBV5-4 and TRBJ1-1; D is unclear. Trimming pared 1 base from V and 0 bases from J, leaving 10 bases between. CDR3 length equals 15 residues. The germline V gene has CDR1 SGHNT and CDR2 YYREEE (reference sequence).

The chain uses TRBV30 and TRBJ1-6, with D tentatively TRBD1 (5 bases). From germline, CDR1 is GTSNPN and CDR2 SVGIG (reference sequence). CDR3 size: 12 residues. V lost 4 bases and J lost 7, with 8 bases in between. The CDR3 sequence: CAWTRVNSPLHF. Written as DNA, the CDR3 is TGTGCCTGGACCAGGGTAAATTCACCCCTCCACTTT.

The rearrangement links TRBV6-5 to TRBJ2-7; possible D gene TRBD2, 5 bases. V dropped 6 bases and J dropped 2 bases, with 8 bases sitting between them. CDR1 and CDR2 (germline): MNHEY, SVGAGI. The CDR3 runs to 12 residues. CDR3 sequence (DNA): TGTGCCAGCAGGTCCGGGGCCTACGAGCAGTACTTC. This gives the protein CASRSGAYEQYF.

This chain links TRBV2 with TRBJ1-5, with 9 bases aligning to TRBD1. The junction had 14 bases not matched to a gene; V was cut back by 6 bases and J by 2 bases. Germline lookup yields CDR1 SNHLY and CDR2 FYNNEI. This CDR3 contains 18 residues. The CDR3, as DNA: TGTGCCAGCAGGGGCCCCGGGACAGGGACTTTTGGCAATCAGCCCCAGCATTTT. Protein product: CASRGPGTGTFGNQPQHF.

The chain is built from TRBV5-1 and TRBJ2-1; D remains unclear. Per the germline V gene, CDR1 is SGHRS and CDR2 is YFSETQ. Trimming pared 1 base from V and 7 bases from J, leaving 6 bases between. The CDR3 extends over 12 amino acids. The CDR3 sequence is CASSLTANEQFF. CDR3 sequence (DNA): TGCGCCAGCAGCTTGACGGCGAATGAGCAGTTCTTC.

J is TRBJ1-5 and V is TRBV2; no firm D call. This CDR3 region has 13 residues. The V end lost 6 bases, the J end lost 7 bases, and 13 bases lay between the germline ends. In germline, CDR1 is SNHLY, CDR2 FYNNEI. The CDR3 nucleotides are TGTGCCAGCAGCCCCACCCAAGCGCAGCCCCAGCATTTT. Encoded protein: CASSPTQAQPQHF.

This clone was counted once. This chain connects TRBV30 to TRBJ1-1; D is uncertain. CDR1 is GTSNPN and CDR2 is SVGIG in the germline V gene (reference sequence). V dropped 7 bases and J dropped 4 bases, with 13 bases sitting between them. This CDR3 has 12 amino acids. CDR3 sequence: CALGRLGTEAFF. CDR3 nucleotides: TGTGCCTTAGGGCGTTTGGGCACTGAAGCTTTCTTT.

As concerns this clone: One end of the junction is discordant with germline, which a read error may explain. The CDR3 bases are TGTGCTAGCAGCGGGGGGCCAAATACGCAGTATTTT. Encoded protein: CASSGGPNTQYF. This rearrangement joins TRBV7-8 to TRBJ2-3, with TRBD2 matching 9 bases. Looked up from germline, CDR1 is SGHVS and CDR2 is FQNEAQ. The CDR3 sequence is 12 residues long.

The chain couples TRBV7-2 to TRBJ1-5; a possible D gene is TRBD1 (6 bases). The CDR3 runs 14 residues. Trimming took off 5 bases at V and 8 bases at J, with 16 bases between the two ends. From germline, CDR1 is SGHTA and CDR2 FQGNSA. CDR3 region: CASSIAGADKPQHF. Here the CDR3 DNA reads TGTGCCAGCAGCATTGCGGGGGCCGATAAGCCCCAGCATTTT. Variable domain in full (rest from reference TRBV7-2 and TRBJ1-5): GAGVSQSPSNKVTEKGKDVELRCDPISGHTALYWYRQSLGQGLEFLIYFQGNSAPDKSGLPSDRFSAERTGGSVSTLTIQRTQQEDSAVYLCASSIAGADKPQHFGDGTRLSIL.

The genes are TRBV7-9 and TRBJ1-1; maybe TRBD1 (5 bases). Germline assignment: CDR1 SEHNR and CDR2 FQNEAQ (reference sequence). V lost 2 bases, J lost 0 bases, and 13 bases lay in between. The CDR3 is made up of 16 amino acids. CDR3 region: CASSLPSGTVNTEAFF. CDR3 DNA sequence: TGTGCCAGCAGCTTACCTTCAGGGACGGTGAACACTGAAGCTTTCTTT.

This chain uses TRBV5-1 with TRBJ2-5; the D gene is possibly TRBD1 (5 bases). Trimming took off 6 bases at V and 4 bases at J, with 19 bases between the two ends. Germline loops: CDR1 SGHRS, CDR2 YFSETQ. The CDR3 sequence is 15 residues long. The CDR3 coding sequence is TGCGCCAGCACCCTCACCGGGCAGGGTAGAGAGACCCAGTACTTC. Its translation is CASTLTGQGRETQYF.

The V call is TRBV7-9, the J call TRBJ1-3; D perhaps matches TRBD1 (5 bases). V gave up 1 base and J gave up 4 bases, with 14 bases separating them. The CDR3 is 16 residues long. Germline lookup yields CDR1 SEHNR and CDR2 FQNEAQ (reference sequence). Here the CDR3 DNA reads TGTGCCAGCAGCTTAGGATTCCAGGGCTCGGGAAACACCATATATTTT. Residues: CASSLGFQGSGNTIYF.

The rearrangement uses TRBV7-2 and TRBJ2-7, with 16 bases that match TRBD2. Germline CDR1 is SGHTA and CDR2 is FQGNSA. J was trimmed by 0 bases and V by 1 base; bases with no gene match: 3. This CDR3 has 18 amino acids. CDR3 DNA: TGTGCCAGCAGCTTAGTCGGGACTAGCGGGGGGGCCTCCTACGAGCAGTACTTC. Translation: CASSLVGTSGGASYEQYF. The whole variable domain, filled in from reference TRBV7-2 and TRBJ2-7, reads GAGVSQSPSNKVTEKGKDVELRCDPISGHTALYWYRQSLGQGLEFLIYFQGNSAPDKSGLPSDRFSAERTGGSVSTLTIQRTQQEDSAVYLCASSLVGTSGGASYEQYFGPGTRLTVT.

The rearrangement joins TRBV18 to TRBJ1-5; D is possibly TRBD1 (5 bases). Germline V gene sequence: CDR1 KGHSH, CDR2 LQKENI. Trimming took off 2 bases at V and 4 bases at J, with 6 bases between the two ends. The CDR3 has 13 residues. The CDR3 is CASSPRGNQPQHF. The DNA of the CDR3 is TGTGCCAGCTCACCAAGGGGAAATCAGCCCCAGCATTTT.

The rearrangement joins TRBV19 to TRBJ1-1; the D is unclear. Trimming stripped 5 bases from V and 5 bases from J, with 12 bases between. Germline lookup yields CDR1 LNHDA and CDR2 SQIVND (reference sequence). The CDR3 runs to 13 residues. CDR3 nucleotides: TGTGCCAGTAGTCCTCAATCGGGGACTGAAGCTTTCTTT. Encoded protein: CASSPQSGTEAFF.

This sequence joins TRBV9 and TRBJ1-2; 9 bases fit TRBD1. Trimming at V came to 2 bases and at J to 3 bases, leaving 8 bases not matched to a gene. CDR1 and CDR2 from the germline V gene are SGDLS and YYNGEE. This CDR3 is built from 16 residues. CDR3 sequence reads: CASSVGQGGLDYGYTF. The CDR3 DNA follows: TGTGCCAGCAGCGTGGGACAGGGAGGCTTAGACTATGGCTACACCTTC.

The chain combines TRBV29-1 with TRBJ1-1; maybe TRBD1 (6 bases). Germline-derived CDR1 and CDR2 are SQVTM and ANQGSEA. This CDR3 has 15 amino acids. With 4 bases removed from V and 4 bases from J, the gap between germline ends came to 19 bases. The CDR3 protein is CSVVLRQVVVTEAFF. CDR3 nucleotides: TGCAGCGTTGTCCTCAGACAGGTGGTGGTCACTGAAGCTTTCTTT.

The gene calls are TRBV10-2 and TRBJ1-1, with D unresolved. This CDR3 region has 12 residues. Trimming removed 8 bases from V and 1 base from J, with 8 bases in between. Germline V gives CDR1 WSHSY, CDR2 SAAADI. CDR3 DNA sequence: TGCGCCAGCCGTGCGGGGAACACTGAAGCTTTCTTT. Translation gives CASRAGNTEAFF.

The chain uses TRBV7-9 and TRBJ2-3, with 9 nucleotides matching TRBD1. V lost 5 bases and J lost 4; bases outside the gene matches: 7. CDR3 size: 15 residues. Germline CDR1 SEHNR, CDR2 FQNEAQ (reference sequence). The CDR3 region is CASSPGQGMADTQYF. The CDR3, as DNA: TGTGCCAGCAGCCCTGGACAGGGGATGGCAGATACGCAGTATTTT.

The chain joins TRBV2 to TRBJ2-7; TRBD2 is a possible D gene (5 bases). Trimming removed 8 bases at V and 3 bases at J, with 5 bases between. The CDR3 loop spans 10 amino acids. In germline, CDR1 is SNHLY, CDR2 FYNNEI. DNA of the CDR3: TGTGCCAGCCGGGACTACGAGCAGTACTTC. This sequence encodes CASRDYEQYF.

In its sample, this clone ranks as large (0.1 to 1%). The rearrangement uses TRBV27 and TRBJ2-7; no clear D. The germline V and J ends were trimmed by 6 bases and 2 bases, with 5 bases remaining between them. Germline-derived CDR1 and CDR2 are MNHEY and SMNVEV (reference sequence). The CDR3 is made up of 11 amino acids. The CDR3 sequence is CASSDPYEQYF. CDR3 coding DNA: TGTGCCAGCAGCGACCCCTACGAGCAGTACTTC.

V usage is TRBV7-9 and J usage is TRBJ2-2, with D possibly being TRBD1 or TRBD2 (5 bases each). Trimming took 1 base from V and 5 from J, leaving 8 bases between them. Germline V CDR1 and CDR2: SEHNR, FQNEAQ (reference sequence). CDR3 size: 14 residues. The CDR3 loop reads CASSLEWGTGELFF. The CDR3 region has the DNA TGTGCCAGCAGCTTAGAGTGGGGGACCGGGGAGCTGTTTTTT. The whole variable domain, remainder taken from reference TRBV7-9 and TRBJ2-2, is DTGVSQNPRHKITKRGQNVTFRCDPISEHNRLYWYRQTLGQGPEFLTYFQNEAQLEKSRLLSDRFSAERPKGSFSTLEIQRTEQGDSAMYLCASSLEWGTGELFFGEGSRLTVL.

The gene calls are TRBV7-2 and TRBJ2-2; TRBD2 matches at 9 bases. V dropped 5 bases and J dropped 0; count of bases not matched to a gene: 4. The CDR3 has 16 residues. CDR1 SGHTA and CDR2 FQGNSA come from the germline V gene. The chain's CDR3 is CASSPLAGSNTGELFF. CDR3 nucleotide sequence: TGTGCCAGCAGCCCCCTAGCGGGATCGAACACCGGGGAGCTGTTTTTT. The whole variable domain, remainder taken from reference TRBV7-2 and TRBJ2-2, is GAGVSQSPSNKVTEKGKDVELRCDPISGHTALYWYRQSLGQGLEFLIYFQGNSAPDKSGLPSDRFSAERTGGSVSTLTIQRTQQEDSAVYLCASSPLAGSNTGELFFGEGSRLTVL.

The DNA of the CDR3 is TGCAGTGCTAGAGGGTATGCGCAGTACTTC. As protein: CSARGYAQYF. The chain joins TRBV20-1 to TRBJ2-7; no firm D call. V was clipped by 1 base and J by 9 bases, with 7 bases between them. Germline assignment: CDR1 DFQATT and CDR2 SNEGSKA (reference sequence). The CDR3 is 10 amino acids.

V usage is TRBV10-2 and J usage is TRBJ1-6, with D unresolved. Germline CDR1 and CDR2: WSHSY and SAAADI. This CDR3 contains 14 residues. Trimming removed 7 bases at V and 0 bases at J, with 7 bases between. CDR3 sequence: CASKEVSYNSPLHF. As DNA, the CDR3 is TGCGCCAGCAAGGAGGTCTCCTATAATTCACCCCTCCACTTT.

This chain uses TRBV11-2 with TRBJ2-7; 7 bases line up with TRBD1. V gave up 5 bases and J gave up 2 bases; unmatched junction bases: 3. The germline V gene encodes CDR1 SGHAT and CDR2 FQNNGV. The CDR3 loop spans 13 amino acids. CDR3 nucleotide sequence: TGTGCCAGCAGCCAAGGACAGGCCTACGAGCAGTACTTC. Translated, it gives CASSQGQAYEQYF. The whole variable domain, filled in from reference TRBV11-2 and TRBJ2-7, reads EAGVAQSPRYKIIEKRQSVAFWCNPISGHATLYWYQQILGQGPKLLIQFQNNGVVDDSQLPKDRFSAERLKGVDSTLKIQPAKLEDSAVYLCASSQGQAYEQYFGPGTRLTVT.

The gene calls are TRBV9 and TRBJ2-3, with 9 bases matching TRBD2. This CDR3 comprises 14 residues. The V and J ends lost 2 bases and 6 bases, in that order; junction bases with no gene match: 4. Germline assignment: CDR1 SGDLS and CDR2 YYNGEE. The CDR3 nucleotides read TGTGCCAGCAGCGTCGGCGGGGGGGCGGATACGCAGTATTTT. It specifies CASSVGGGADTQYF.

The chain combines TRBV4-3 with TRBJ2-7; the D gene could be TRBD1 or TRBD2 (5 bases each). Germline V gives CDR1 LGHNA, CDR2 YSLEER. With 1 base removed from V and 3 bases from J, the gap between germline ends came to 13 bases. The CDR3 has 15 amino acids. CDR3 coding DNA: TGCGCCAGCAGCCAAGGCCGGGACCCTATCTACGAGCAGTACTTC. It codes for CASSQGRDPIYEQYF.

The rearrangement links TRBV5-6 to TRBJ2-7; maybe TRBD1 (6 bases). With 4 bases removed from V and 1 base from J, the gap between germline ends came to 12 bases. The CDR3 is 14 residues long. CDR1 and CDR2 from the germline V gene are SGHDT and YYEEEE. CDR3 in DNA: TGTGCCAGCAGCGACACGACAGGTTCCTACGAGCAGTACTTC. Its translation is CASSDTTGSYEQYF.